This record covers a single T cell receptor (beta chain). The antigen is not known. This sample is drawn from a study of shared clonotypes between healthy human individuals. Study results and limitations: Donor clonotype sharing was expected to depend on sequencing depth.

The material for each subset, its genomic DNA, was split evenly across several immunoSEQ plates. Data came from immunoSEQ multiplex PCR; TCRdb stores just in-frame clones and leaves some out. The sample has 700,000 to 950,000 clones, around 96% seen once; the top ten hold around 0.21%. Trimming stripped 6 bases from V and 2 bases from J, with 14 bases between. CDR3 size: 14 residues. Germline V gives CDR1 MDHEN, CDR2 SYDVKM. Terminally differentiated effector memory CD45RA+ cells were excluded from the naive CD8 cells, which were CD45RO-negative and positively selected for CCR7. Sample: naive CD8+ T cells sorted from blood. This TCR was sampled from a man under 40 in good health. The genes are TRBV28 and TRBJ2-7; D uncertain. The CDR3 spells CASSSLAGTYEQYF. The DNA for the CDR3 is TGTGCCAGCAGCTCCCTCGCAGGAACCTACGAGCAGTACTTC.